These T cell receptor beta chains were read from a single sample in a study of cytomegalovirus exposure and HLA in healthy donors. Sequencing was performed with immunoSEQ multiplex PCR; in TCRdb, only in-frame clones are kept and a portion is missing. The sample includes roughly 180,000 clones, approximately 73% seen only once; the top ten take 2% to 3%. The specimen sequenced was PBMCs. The receptors stem from a woman aged 25 to 39 in good health and CMV-seropositive. CDR3s include the opening cysteine and the closing phenylalanine or tryptophan. D genes are given only for firm matches. Size is omitted from some rows. Given values are once, few, many or a class for expanded clones.

>.|TRBV6-5|TRBJ2-2|.
CASTRQGNTGELFF
TGTGCCTCGACTAGGCAGGGGAACACCGGGGAGCTGTTTTTT
>TRBD1|TRBV2|TRBJ1-2|once
CASSGQGNYGYTF
TGTGCCAGCAGCGGACAGGGGAACTATGGCTACACCTTC
>TRBD2|TRBV4-2|TRBJ2-1|.
CASSPGTSGGAYNEQFF
TGTGCCAGCAGCCCCGGGACTAGCGGGGGGGCCTACAATGAGCAGTTCTTC
>.|TRBV10-3|TRBJ2-3|.
CAARGGGSTDTQYF
TGTGCCGCTAGGGGCGGGGGCAGCACAGATACGCAGTATTTT
>TRBD1|TRBV18|TRBJ1-6|.
CASSPRDRNSPLHF
TGTGCCAGCTCACCCAGGGACAGAAATTCACCCCTCCACTTT
>TRBD1|TRBV2|TRBJ1-2|.
CASSEHTGGGHYTF
TGTGCCAGCAGTGAGCACACAGGGGGAGGTCACTACACCTTC
>.|TRBV30|TRBJ1-2|few
CAWGKRQSYGYTF
TGTGCCTGGGGAAAACGACAGTCCTATGGCTACACCTTC
>TRBD1|TRBV5-8|TRBJ2-3|.
CASSQDRGTDTQYF
TGTGCCAGCAGCCAGGACAGGGGCACAGATACGCAGTATTTT
>.|TRBV6-4|TRBJ1-2|.
CASSDSRKYGYTF
TGTGCCAGCAGTGACTCGAGGAAGTATGGCTACACCTTC
>.|TRBV6-6|TRBJ1-4|.
CASSYGRGSGEKLFF
TGTGCCAGCAGTTACGGCCGGGGATCTGGGGAAAAACTGTTTTTT
>TRBD2|TRBV5-1|TRBJ2-3|.
CASNDDGAGGRDTQYF
TGCGCCAGCAACGATGATGGAGCGGGGGGGCGGGATACGCAGTATTTT
>.|TRBV2|TRBJ2-1|.
CASGQGRANEQFF
TGTGCCAGCGGCCAGGGAAGGGCCAATGAGCAGTTCTTC
>TRBD1|TRBV11-2|TRBJ1-2|.
CASSLLNQPGTANYGYTF
TGTGCCAGCAGCTTGCTCAACCAACCTGGGACAGCTAACTATGGCTACACCTTC
>.|TRBV11-2|TRBJ2-7|.
CASSLVSGGWEQYF
TGTGCCAGCAGCTTAGTTTCGGGGGGCTGGGAGCAGTACTTC
>TRBD2|TRBV6-6|TRBJ2-1|few
CASSESGGRYNEQFF
TGTGCCAGCAGTGAGAGCGGGGGCCGCTACAATGAGCAGTTCTTC
>TRBD1|TRBV4-3|TRBJ1-2|once
CASSPDRVGGYTF
TGCGCCAGCAGCCCGGACAGGGTCGGTGGCTACACCTTC
>TRBD1|TRBV27|TRBJ1-4|.
CASSSGQGRKLFF
TGTGCCAGCAGTTCGGGACAGGGGAGGAAACTGTTTTTT
>.|TRBV9|TRBJ2-1|.
CASSGPGKGYNEQFF
TGTGCCAGCAGCGGACCAGGGAAGGGCTACAATGAGCAGTTCTTC
>.|TRBV7-2|TRBJ1-2|.
CASSLEIGVGGTF
TGTGCCAGCAGCTTAGAAATTGGGGTCGGGGGGACCTTC
>.|TRBV28|TRBJ1-1|.
CASRAAVITEAFF
TGTGCCAGCAGGGCGGCAGTGATCACTGAAGCTTTCTTT
>TRBD2|TRBV19|TRBJ2-3|.
CASSIPSGGAGDTQYF
TGTGCCAGTAGTATCCCTAGCGGGGGGGCTGGAGATACGCAGTATTTT
>.|TRBV10-1|TRBJ1-1|.
CASSPGTLGNTEAFF
TGCGCCAGCAGCCCCGGGACATTGGGGAACACTGAAGCTTTCTTT
>.|TRBV28|TRBJ2-5|.
CASSLTGREETQYF
TGTGCCAGCAGTTTAACGGGCAGGGAAGAGACCCAGTACTTC
>.|TRBV11-2|TRBJ2-7|once
CASSTSYYEQYF
TGTGCCAGCAGCACTAGTTACTACGAGCAGTACTTC
>.|TRBV11-2|TRBJ1-1|once
CASSLVVGQGAEAFF
TGTGCCAGCAGCTTAGTGGTCGGGCAGGGCGCTGAAGCTTTCTTT
>TRBD1|TRBV5-1|TRBJ2-5|.
CASSLSQGEQYF
TGCGCCAGCAGCTTGTCACAGGGGGAACAGTACTTC
>TRBD1|TRBV11-3|TRBJ2-7|few
CASSLAGQGSYEQYF
TGTGCCAGCAGCTTAGCTGGACAGGGCTCCTACGAGCAGTACTTC
>.|TRBV5-1|TRBJ2-1|.
CASSLVSSSYNEQFF
TGCGCCAGCAGCTTGGTGAGTAGCTCCTACAATGAGCAGTTCTTC
>.|TRBV28|TRBJ1-1|.
CASGNQGRPEAFF
TGTGCCAGCGGAAACCAGGGAAGGCCTGAAGCTTTCTTT
>TRBD1|TRBV29-1|TRBJ2-7|.
CSAAAPSGGEQYF
TGCAGCGCCGCCGCACCTTCAGGGGGCGAGCAGTACTTC
>.|TRBV5-4|TRBJ2-7|.
CASSHSGTAQYEQYF
TGTGCCAGCAGCCACTCCGGGACTGCACAATACGAGCAGTACTTC
>.|TRBV5-1|TRBJ1-6|.
CASSLGQTYNSPLHF
TGCGCCAGCAGCTTGGGACAGACTTATAATTCACCCCTCCACTTT
>TRBD1|TRBV7-2|TRBJ1-2|.
CASSPRLTGGGRYGYTF
TGTGCCAGCAGCCCCCGCCTGACAGGGGGCGGTCGCTATGGCTACACCTTC
>TRBD1|TRBV5-4|TRBJ1-4|.
CASSPRQGDEKLFF
TGTGCCAGCAGCCCTAGACAGGGGGATGAAAAACTGTTTTTT
>TRBD1|TRBV28|TRBJ1-2|.
CASNTGTAIYGYTF
TGTGCCAGCAATACGGGGACAGCAATCTATGGCTACACCTTC
>.|TRBV11-3|TRBJ1-2|.
CASSRTGGPDGYTF
TGTGCCAGCAGCCGGACGGGGGGCCCGGATGGCTACACCTTC
>.|TRBV6-5|TRBJ2-6|.
CASSYSEGSGANVLTF
TGTGCCAGCAGTTACTCGGAGGGCTCTGGGGCCAACGTCCTGACTTTC
>.|TRBV11-3|TRBJ2-6|many
CASSLEQGGTSGANVLTF
TGTGCCAGCAGCTTGGAACAGGGAGGGACTTCTGGGGCCAACGTCCTGACTTTC
>.|TRBV9|TRBJ2-5|.
CASSVASRGETQYF
TGTGCCAGCAGCGTAGCTAGCAGGGGAGAGACCCAGTACTTC
>.|TRBV7-9|TRBJ1-1|.
CASSLGGGRKYTEAFF
TGTGCCAGCAGCTTAGGGGGGGGCAGAAAGTACACTGAAGCTTTCTTT
>TRBD1|TRBV10-3|TRBJ2-2|few
CAIRRTGSWNTGELFF
TGTGCCATCAGACGGACAGGGTCCTGGAACACCGGGGAGCTGTTTTTT
>.|TRBV28|TRBJ1-2|few
CASSSPGNYGYTF
TGTGCCAGCAGTTCGCCGGGGAACTATGGCTACACCTTC
>.|TRBV18|TRBJ2-3|.
CASSPLDSLSSDTQYF
TGTGCCAGCTCACCGTTGGACAGCCTGTCCTCAGATACGCAGTATTTT
>.|TRBV6-1|TRBJ2-7|.
CASSEGRAYEQYF
TGTGCCAGCAGTGAGGGCAGAGCCTACGAGCAGTACTTC
>TRBD1|TRBV27|TRBJ1-3|.
CASRLGPGQGDNTIYF
TGTGCCAGCAGGTTAGGGCCGGGACAGGGTGACAACACCATATATTTT
>TRBD1|TRBV30|TRBJ1-5|once
CAWRGRGAISNQPQHF
TGTGCCTGGAGGGGCAGGGGGGCAATCAGCAATCAGCCCCAGCATTTT
>.|TRBV5-6|TRBJ2-3|.
CASSLAGDGYTDTQYF
TGTGCCAGCAGCTTGGCGGGGGACGGTTACACAGATACGCAGTATTTT
>TRBD2|TRBV7-8|TRBJ2-1|.
CASSLGASGGTTHYNEQFF
TGTGCCAGCAGCTTAGGCGCTAGCGGGGGCACTACCCATTACAATGAGCAGTTCTTC
>TRBD1|TRBV5-6|TRBJ2-7|few
CASSLRTGISYEQYF
TGTGCCAGCAGCTTGAGGACAGGGATCTCCTACGAGCAGTACTTC
>.|TRBV6-1|TRBJ2-3|.
CASSDSPTDTQYF
TGTGCCAGCAGTGACTCTCCCACAGATACGCAGTATTTT
>.|TRBV29-1|TRBJ1-1|.
CSVEGAYTEAFF
TGCAGCGTTGAGGGGGCTTACACTGAAGCTTTCTTT
>.|TRBV4-3|TRBJ1-2|.
CASSVGVDGYTF
TGCGCCAGCAGCGTCGGGGTGGATGGCTACACCTTC
>TRBD1|TRBV6-1|TRBJ2-7|.
CASSEEPTLGQGAYYEQYF
TGTGCCAGCAGTGAAGAGCCGACCTTGGGACAGGGCGCCTACTACGAGCAGTACTTC